This T cell receptor beta chain was recovered during a study of blood T cell repertoires in COVID-19. Turning to the study itself: COVID-19 samples, acute and convalescent, were from the United States, Italy and Spain. PBMCs, B-cell-depleted T cells, or T cells provided the cDNA or gDNA that made up the material.

Losses at the gene ends were 4 bases for V and 3 bases for J; bases not matched to a gene: 11. Germline CDR1 SGHKS, CDR2 YYEKEE (reference sequence). The CDR3 runs to 16 residues. Authors' analysis steps: Amplification of reference gene primers provided the estimated nucleated cell counts. The assay was immunoSEQ multiplex PCR, and TCRdb's table has in-frame clones only and misses some. D and trimming were read from the DNA, whereas the V and J calls and clone size are those reported in that table. The table lists under 450,000 clones, approximately 80% of them singletons. The sequence was obtained from a human donor with acute or convalescent COVID-19. The donor label of this sample is uncertain. The sample was peripheral blood. The gene calls are TRBV5-5 and TRBJ2-7; 9 bases agree with TRBD1. CDR3 sequence reads: CASSPSATGGIYEQYF. CDR3 bases: TGTGCCAGCAGCCCCTCGGCTACAGGGGGCATCTACGAGCAGTACTTC.